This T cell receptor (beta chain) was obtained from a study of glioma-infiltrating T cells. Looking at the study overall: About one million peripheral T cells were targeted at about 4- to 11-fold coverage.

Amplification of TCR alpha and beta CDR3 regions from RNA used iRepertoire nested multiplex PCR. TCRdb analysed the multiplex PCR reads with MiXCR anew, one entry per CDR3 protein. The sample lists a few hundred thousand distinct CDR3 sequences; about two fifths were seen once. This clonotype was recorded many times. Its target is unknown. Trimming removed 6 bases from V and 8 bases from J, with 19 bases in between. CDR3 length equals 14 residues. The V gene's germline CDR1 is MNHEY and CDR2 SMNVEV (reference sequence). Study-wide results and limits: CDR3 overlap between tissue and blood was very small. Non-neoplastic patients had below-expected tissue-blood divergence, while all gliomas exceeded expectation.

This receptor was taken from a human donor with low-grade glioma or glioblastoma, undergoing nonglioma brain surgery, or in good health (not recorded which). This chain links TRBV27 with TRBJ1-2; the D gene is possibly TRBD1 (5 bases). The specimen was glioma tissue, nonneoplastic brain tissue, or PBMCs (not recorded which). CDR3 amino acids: CASSLSGGFGGYTF. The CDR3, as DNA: TGTGCCAGCAGCCTAAGTGGGGGGTTCGGCGGCTACACCTTC.